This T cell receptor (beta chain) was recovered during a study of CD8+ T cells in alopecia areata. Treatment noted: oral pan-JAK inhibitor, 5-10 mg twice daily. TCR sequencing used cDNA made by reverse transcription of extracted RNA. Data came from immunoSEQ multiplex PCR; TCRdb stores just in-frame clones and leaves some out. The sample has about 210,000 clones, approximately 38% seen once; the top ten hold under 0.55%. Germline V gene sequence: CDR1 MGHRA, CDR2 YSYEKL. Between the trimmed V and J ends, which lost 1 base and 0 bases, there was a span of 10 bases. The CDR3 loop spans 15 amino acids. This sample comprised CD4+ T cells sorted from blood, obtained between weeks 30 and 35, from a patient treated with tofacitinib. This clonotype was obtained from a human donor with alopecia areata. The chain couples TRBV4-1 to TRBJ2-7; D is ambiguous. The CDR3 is CASSQAEISSYEQYF. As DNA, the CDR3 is TGCGCCAGCAGCCAAGCGGAAATCAGCTCCTACGAGCAGTACTTC.